This T cell receptor beta chain was captured by sequencing in a study of T cell changes during pregnancy in multiple sclerosis. The CDR3 has 13 residues. Germline V CDR1 and CDR2: SGHNT, YYREEE (reference sequence). V was trimmed by 10 bases and J by 4 bases, leaving 14 bases between them. Clones were read by immunoSEQ multiplex PCR, and TCRdb kept only the in-frame ones, dropping some. This table holds about 33,000 clones, about 90% found once. This chain links TRBV5-4 with TRBJ1-4; D remains unclear. The starting material was CD4+ T cells from peripheral blood mononuclear cells, obtained in the third trimester of pregnancy. This clonotype was sampled from a female donor in good health, enrolled as a control in a pregnancy study. CDR3 loop: CAGSEENNEKLFF. The CDR3 nucleotides read TGTGCCGGGTCTGAGGAGAATAATGAAAAACTGTTTTTT.